These 13 T cell receptor beta chains share one sample of origin, sequenced in a study of beta chain features in type 1 diabetes. Study conclusions and caveats: People with Type 1 diabetes carried modestly yet significantly shorter TCRB CDR3s in all four CD4+ subsets.

cDNA synthesis used the whole RNA isolate, giving expressed TCRB sequences. Sequenced by immunoSEQ multiplex PCR; TCRdb stores in-frame clones only, minus some. Among under 850,000 clones, 13% were seen once, and the ten largest hold approximately 0.021%. Their specific antigens are unknown. The sequencing input was naive CD4+ T cells from blood. The source is a man aged 18 to 29 with type 1 diabetes.

This clone was counted between two and nine times. The chain carries TRBV25-1 and TRBJ2-3; 7 bases align to TRBD2. Germline CDR1 reads MGHDK; CDR2 reads SYGVNS. Trimming cost V 7 bases and J 2 bases; bases outside gene matches: 6. This CDR3 contains 14 residues. For the CDR3, the DNA is TGTGCCAGCACCCGGGGGGTCCTCACAGATACGCAGTATTTT. This gives the protein CASTRGVLTDTQYF.

The genes are TRBV6-5 and TRBJ1-4, with a weak D call TRBD1 (6 bases). The germline V and J ends were trimmed by 6 bases and 14 bases, with 16 bases remaining between them. The CDR3 contains 12 residues. Germline-derived CDR1 and CDR2 are MNHEY and SVGAGI. This CDR3 reads CASSLDRIVLFF. In nucleotides, the CDR3 is TGTGCCAGCAGCCTCGACAGGATAGTTCTGTTTTTT.

V usage is TRBV5-1 and J usage is TRBJ2-3, with D tentatively TRBD1 or TRBD2 (6 bases each). V was cut by 1 base and J by 2 bases, with 11 bases left in between. CDR1 and CDR2 (germline): SGHRS, YFSETQ. The CDR3 is 15 amino acids. The CDR3 region has the DNA TGCGCCAGCAGCTTGTTGGGGGGCCTCACAGATACGCAGTATTTT. It is translated as CASSLLGGLTDTQYF.

The chain joins TRBV27 to TRBJ1-2; TRBD1 matches at 8 bases. With V trimmed by 4 bases and J by 6 bases, 10 bases remained unmatched. The CDR3 is 15 residues long. Germline CDR1 is MNHEY and CDR2 is SMNVEV (reference sequence). The CDR3 DNA is TGTGCCAGCAGTTCCCGGACAGGGCCCGGGGATGGCTACACCTTC. It translates to CASSSRTGPGDGYTF.

The V and J genes are TRBV6-5 and TRBJ2-7; D not resolved. Deletions cut 0 bases from V and 2 bases from J, with 11 bases between. The germline V gene encodes CDR1 MNHEY and CDR2 SVGAGI. The CDR3 sequence is 15 residues long. This chain's CDR3 is CASSYSYSTAYEQYF. The DNA for the CDR3 is TGTGCCAGCAGTTACTCGTACAGTACCGCCTACGAGCAGTACTTC.

This rearrangement joins TRBV9 to TRBJ2-1; 10 nucleotides match TRBD1. The germline V gene encodes CDR1 SGDLS and CDR2 YYNGEE. J lost 10 bases, V lost 0 bases, and 4 bases had no gene match. The CDR3 extends over 14 amino acids. CDR3 sequence: CASSVGGQGKEQFF. The CDR3 DNA sequence: TGTGCCAGCAGCGTAGGGGGACAGGGGAAAGAGCAGTTCTTC.

The chain has TRBV5-1 and TRBJ1-2; D unresolved. The V and J ends lost 2 bases and 2 bases respectively, with 10 bases between them. The CDR3 spans 14 residues. CDR1 SGHRS and CDR2 YFSETQ come from the germline V gene. The CDR3 nucleotides are TGCGCCAGCAGCTTAAATGAGGGAAACTATGGCTACACCTTC. Its translation is CASSLNEGNYGYTF.

This clone came up a few times. V gene TRBV30 combines with J gene TRBJ1-1, with D hard to call. CDR3 length equals 14 residues. Trimming cost V 0 bases and J 3 bases, with 11 bases left between them. The germline V gene encodes CDR1 GTSNPN and CDR2 SVGIG (reference sequence). This chain's CDR3 is CAWSVLDGDTEAFF. For the CDR3, the DNA is TGTGCCTGGAGTGTACTGGACGGGGACACTGAAGCTTTCTTT. The full variable domain, in which reference TRBV30 and TRBJ1-1 provide the parts outside the CDR3, is SQTIHQWPATLVQPVGSPLSLECTVEGTSNPNLYWYRQAAGRGLQLLFYSVGIGQISSEVPQNLSASRPQDRQFILSSKKLLLSDSGFYLCAWSVLDGDTEAFFGQGTRLTVV.

This clone has just a few counts. The chain employs TRBV15 and TRBJ2-6; tentative D call: TRBD2 (5 bases). Deletions cut 5 bases from V and 0 bases from J, with 14 bases between. The CDR3 has 17 residues. Germline V gene data show CDR1 as LNHNV and CDR2 as YYDKDF (reference sequence). The CDR3 coding sequence is TGTGCCACCAGCTTTCGCAGAGGGAACTCTGGGGCCAACGTCCTGACTTTC. Translated: CATSFRRGNSGANVLTF. Supplemented by reference TRBV15 and TRBJ2-6, the full variable domain reads DAMVIQNPRYQVTQFGKPVTLSCSQTLNHNVMYWYQQKSSQAPKLLFHYYDKDFNNEADTPDNFQSRRPNTSFCFLDIRSPGLGDTAMYLCATSFRRGNSGANVLTFGAGSRLTVL.

This sequence joins TRBV5-1 and TRBJ2-3; 10 bases are a match to TRBD1. Trimming took 4 bases from V and 10 from J; bases not matched to a gene: 15. The V gene's germline CDR1 is SGHRS and CDR2 YFSETQ. The CDR3 covers 16 residues. This CDR3 is CASSQTGTGALPSQYF. In DNA, the CDR3 is TGCGCCAGCAGCCAAACCGGGACAGGGGCCCTCCCATCGCAGTATTTT. The full variable domain, completed using reference TRBV5-1 and TRBJ2-3, is KAGVTQTPRYLIKTRGQQVTLSCSPISGHRSVSWYQQTPGQGLQFLFEYFSETQRNKGNFPGRFSGRQFSNSRSEMNVSTLELGDSALYLCASSQTGTGALPSQYFGPGTRLTVL.

The chain combines TRBV2 with TRBJ1-5; D is unresolved. There are 13 residues in the CDR3. The germline gives CDR1 SNHLY, CDR2 FYNNEI. With 7 bases removed from V and 2 bases from J, the gap between germline ends came to 9 bases. Here the CDR3 reads CASKSWGNQPQHF. In DNA, the CDR3 is TGTGCCAGCAAATCCTGGGGCAATCAGCCCCAGCATTTT.

The chain recombines TRBV28 with TRBJ1-2; a weak D match, TRBD1 (6 bases). There are 14 residues in the CDR3. CDR1 and CDR2 from the germline V gene are MDHEN and SYDVKM. Trimming cost V 6 bases and J 2 bases, with 13 bases left between them. In DNA, the CDR3 is TGTGCCAGCAGCTATCACCAGGGGAACTATGGCTACACCTTC. This encodes CASSYHQGNYGYTF.

This chain links TRBV30 with TRBJ1-1, with D perhaps TRBD1 (5 bases). Germline CDR1 and CDR2: GTSNPN and SVGIG (reference sequence). The CDR3 is 17 amino acids. V was clipped by 0 bases and J by 1 base, with 18 bases between them. The CDR3, as DNA: TGTGCCTGGAGTGTCCCCTCCCAGGGCGGGCGGAACACTGAAGCTTTCTTT. As protein: CAWSVPSQGGRNTEAFF. Full variable domain (remainder filled in from reference TRBV30 and TRBJ1-1): SQTIHQWPATLVQPVGSPLSLECTVEGTSNPNLYWYRQAAGRGLQLLFYSVGIGQISSEVPQNLSASRPQDRQFILSSKKLLLSDSGFYLCAWSVPSQGGRNTEAFFGQGTRLTVV.